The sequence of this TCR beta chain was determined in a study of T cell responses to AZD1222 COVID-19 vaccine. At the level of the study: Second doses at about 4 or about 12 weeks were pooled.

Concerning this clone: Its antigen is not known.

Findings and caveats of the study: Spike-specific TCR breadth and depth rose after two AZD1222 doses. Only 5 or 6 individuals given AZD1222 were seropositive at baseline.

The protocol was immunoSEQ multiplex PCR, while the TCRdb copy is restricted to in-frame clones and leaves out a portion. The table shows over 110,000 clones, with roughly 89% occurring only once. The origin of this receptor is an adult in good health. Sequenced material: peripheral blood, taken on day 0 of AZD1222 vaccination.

The CDR3 DNA sequence: TGTGCCAGCAGCCAAGGGGCGGTGGCAAGCAATCAGCCCCAGCATTTT. Its translation: CASSQGAVASNQPQHF. This sequence joins TRBV16 and TRBJ1-5; maybe TRBD1 (5 bases). V shed 2 bases and J shed 1 base, with 12 bases lying between them. The germline CDR1 and CDR2 sequences are KGHSY and FQNENV. CDR3 length: 16 residues. Based on the CDR3 plus reference TRBV16 and TRBJ1-5, the full variable domain is GEEVAQTPKHLVRGEGQKAKLYCAPIKGHSYVFWYQQVLKNEFKFLISFQNENVFDETGMPKERFSAKCLPNSPCSLEIQATKLEDSAVYFCASSQGAVASNQPQHFGDGTRLSIL.